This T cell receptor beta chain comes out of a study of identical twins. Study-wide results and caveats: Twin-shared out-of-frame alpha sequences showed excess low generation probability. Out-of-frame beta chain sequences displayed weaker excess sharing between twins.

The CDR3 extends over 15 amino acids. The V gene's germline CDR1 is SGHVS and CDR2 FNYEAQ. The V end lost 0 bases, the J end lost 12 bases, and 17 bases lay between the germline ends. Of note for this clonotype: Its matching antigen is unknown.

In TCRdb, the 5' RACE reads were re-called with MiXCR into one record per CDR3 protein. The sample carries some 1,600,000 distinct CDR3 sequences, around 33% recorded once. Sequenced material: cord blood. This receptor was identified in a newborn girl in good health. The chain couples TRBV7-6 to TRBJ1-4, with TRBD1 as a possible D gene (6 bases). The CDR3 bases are TGTGCCAGCAGCTTAGCCGGGACAAGGGTGGGTGAACTGTTTTTT. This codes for CASSLAGTRVGELFF.